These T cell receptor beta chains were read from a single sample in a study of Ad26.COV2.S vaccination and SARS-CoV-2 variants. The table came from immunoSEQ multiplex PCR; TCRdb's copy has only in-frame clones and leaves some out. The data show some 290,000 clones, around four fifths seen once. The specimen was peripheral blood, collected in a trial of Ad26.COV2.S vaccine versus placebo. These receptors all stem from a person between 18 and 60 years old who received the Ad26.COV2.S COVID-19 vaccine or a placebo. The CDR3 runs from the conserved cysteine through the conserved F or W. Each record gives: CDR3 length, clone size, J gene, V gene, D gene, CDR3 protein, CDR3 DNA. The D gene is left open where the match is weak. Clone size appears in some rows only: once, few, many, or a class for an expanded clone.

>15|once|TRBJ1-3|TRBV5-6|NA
CASSLGTSPGNTIYF
TGTGCCAGCAGCTTAGGTACTAGCCCTGGAAACACCATATATTTT
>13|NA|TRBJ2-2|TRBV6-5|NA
CASSYLDAGELFF
TGTGCCAGCAGTTACTTAGATGCCGGGGAGCTGTTTTTT
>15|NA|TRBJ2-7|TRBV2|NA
CASSEHIDSAYEQYF
TGTGCCAGCAGTGAACATATAGACAGTGCCTACGAGCAGTACTTC
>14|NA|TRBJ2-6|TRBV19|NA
CASKDFSGANVLTF
TGTGCCAGTAAAGACTTCTCTGGGGCCAACGTCCTGACTTTC
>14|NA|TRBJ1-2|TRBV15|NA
CATSTPTGFYGYTF
TGTGCCACCAGCACCCCGACAGGTTTTTATGGCTACACCTTC
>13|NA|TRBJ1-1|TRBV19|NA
CASSPRGTAEAFF
TGTGCCAGTAGTCCAAGGGGCACGGCTGAAGCTTTCTTT
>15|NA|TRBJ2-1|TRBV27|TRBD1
CASNLKGQGFDEQFF
TGTGCCAGCAATCTCAAGGGACAGGGGTTCGATGAGCAGTTCTTC
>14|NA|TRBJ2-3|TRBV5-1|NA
CASSMIQNTDTQYF
TGCGCCAGCAGCATGATACAGAACACAGATACGCAGTATTTT
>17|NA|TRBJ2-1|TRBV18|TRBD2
CASSPPIASGAVNEQFF
TGTGCCAGCTCACCACCAATCGCTAGCGGGGCTGTGAATGAGCAGTTCTTC
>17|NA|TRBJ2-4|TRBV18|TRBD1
CASSPNPGQGVQNIQYF
TGTGCCAGCTCACCGAACCCGGGACAGGGGGTTCAAAACATTCAGTACTTC
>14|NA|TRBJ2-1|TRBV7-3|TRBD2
CASSRSSGGEEQFF
TGTGCCAGCAGTCGAAGTAGCGGGGGGGAAGAGCAGTTCTTC
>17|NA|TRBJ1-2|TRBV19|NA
CASTSLYGGRENYGYTF
TGTGCCAGTACCTCTTTGTACGGGGGGAGAGAGAACTATGGCTACACCTTC
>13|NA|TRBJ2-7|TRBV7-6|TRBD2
CASSFSGGREQYF
TGTGCCAGCAGCTTTAGCGGGGGGCGCGAGCAGTACTTC
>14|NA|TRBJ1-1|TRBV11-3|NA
CASSPGGRFTEAFF
TGTGCCAGCAGCCCTGGGGGACGGTTCACTGAAGCTTTCTTT
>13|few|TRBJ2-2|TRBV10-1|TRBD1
CASSRTGPGELFF
TGCGCCAGCAGCCGGACAGGCCCCGGGGAGCTGTTTTTT
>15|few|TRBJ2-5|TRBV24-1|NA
CATSDSPSRAETQYF
TGTGCCACCAGTGATTCTCCCTCACGGGCGGAGACCCAGTACTTC
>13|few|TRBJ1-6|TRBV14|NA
CASSPTTASPLHF
TGTGCCAGCAGCCCGACGACGGCATCACCCCTCCACTTT
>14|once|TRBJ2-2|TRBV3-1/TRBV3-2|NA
CASTGQTNTGELFF
TGTGCCAGCACCGGACAGACGAACACCGGGGAGCTGTTTTTT
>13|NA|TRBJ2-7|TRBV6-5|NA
CASSRGREGEQYF
TGTGCCAGCAGCCGGGGCAGGGAAGGCGAGCAGTACTTC
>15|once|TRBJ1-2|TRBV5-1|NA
CASSLDRSSLGGYTF
TGCGCCAGCAGCTTAGACAGGTCGAGTTTAGGAGGCTACACCTTC
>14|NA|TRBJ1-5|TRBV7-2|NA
CASSLRQGNQPQHF
TGTGCCAGCAGCTTAAGGCAGGGTAATCAGCCCCAGCATTTT
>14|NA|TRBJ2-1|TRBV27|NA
CASSQTWDFNEQFF
TGTGCCAGCAGTCAAACCTGGGATTTCAATGAGCAGTTCTTC
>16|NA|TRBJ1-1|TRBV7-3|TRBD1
CASSLGPGQGNTEAFF
TGTGCCAGCAGCTTAGGCCCCGGACAGGGGAACACTGAAGCTTTCTTT